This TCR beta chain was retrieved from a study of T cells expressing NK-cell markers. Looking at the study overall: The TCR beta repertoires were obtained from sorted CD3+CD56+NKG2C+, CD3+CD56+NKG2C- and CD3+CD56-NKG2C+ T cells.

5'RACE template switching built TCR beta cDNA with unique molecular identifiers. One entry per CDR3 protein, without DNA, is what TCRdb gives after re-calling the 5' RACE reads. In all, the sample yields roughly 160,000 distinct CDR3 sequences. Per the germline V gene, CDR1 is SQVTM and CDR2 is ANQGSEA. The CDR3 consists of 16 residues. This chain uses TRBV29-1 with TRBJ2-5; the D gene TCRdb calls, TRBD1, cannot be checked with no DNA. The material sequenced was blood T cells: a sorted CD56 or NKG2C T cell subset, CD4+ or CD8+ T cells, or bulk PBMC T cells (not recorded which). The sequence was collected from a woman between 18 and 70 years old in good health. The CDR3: CSVVGGTGTLGETQYF.